The 21 T cell receptor beta chains below all came from one sample that was sequenced in a study of blood T cell repertoires in COVID-19. Measured with immunoSEQ multiplex PCR; TCRdb has only the in-frame clones, and not every one. The sample consists of approximately 150,000 clones, under 85% of them appearing once. Specimen: peripheral blood. All receptors come from a man aged 65-85 years who had recovered from COVID-19.

The chain combines TRBV5-1 with TRBJ1-5; TRBD1 matches 10 bases. Trimming took 4 bases from V and 7 from J; bases not matched to a gene: 8. Looked up from germline, CDR1 is SGHRS and CDR2 is YFSETQ. The CDR3 is 15 residues long. The CDR3: CASSIGTGVGQPQHF. Here the CDR3 DNA reads TGCGCCAGCAGCATCGGGACAGGGGTGGGACAGCCCCAGCATTTT.

The V call is TRBV5-1, the J call TRBJ2-5; 10 bases align to TRBD1. The CDR3 has 15 amino acids. Germline CDR1 SGHRS, CDR2 YFSETQ. Losses at the gene ends were 7 bases for V and 2 bases for J; bases not matched to a gene: 8. CDR3 bases: TGCGCCAGCGCCGGGACAGGGGCTTCTCAAGAGACCCAGTACTTC. It specifies CASAGTGASQETQYF. The complete variable domain, with remaining parts taken from reference TRBV5-1 and TRBJ2-5, reads KAGVTQTPRYLIKTRGQQVTLSCSPISGHRSVSWYQQTPGQGLQFLFEYFSETQRNKGNFPGRFSGRQFSNSRSEMNVSTLELGDSALYLCASAGTGASQETQYFGPGTRLLVL.

The chain has TRBV5-1 and TRBJ1-4, with D possibly being TRBD1 (5 bases). Deletions cut 3 bases from V and 0 bases from J, with 9 bases between. The length of the CDR3 is 15 residues. The germline CDR1 and CDR2 sequences are SGHRS and YFSETQ. The DNA of the CDR3 is TGCGCCAGCAGCTACCAGGGCGCAACTAATGAAAAACTGTTTTTT. It yields the protein CASSYQGATNEKLFF.

V gene TRBV3-1 (or the pseudogene TRBV3-2) combines with J gene TRBJ2-1, with a possible D match to TRBD2 (6 bases). CDR3 length: 14 residues. Germline CDR1 reads LGHDT; CDR2 reads YNNKEL (reference sequence). Trimming took off 4 bases at V and 2 bases at J, with 9 bases between the two ends. The CDR3 loop is CASSRGLPYNEQFF. The DNA for the CDR3 is TGTGCCAGCAGCCGAGGACTACCCTACAATGAGCAGTTCTTC.

The chain couples TRBV19 to TRBJ1-3; D gene uncertain. V was trimmed by 2 bases and J by 0 bases, leaving 14 bases between them. Germline V CDR1 and CDR2: LNHDA, SQIVND (reference sequence). The CDR3 has 17 residues. DNA of the CDR3: TGTGCCAGTAGTATATCCGCGCTCCGTAGCTCTGGAAACACCATATATTTT. Amino acid sequence: CASSISALRSSGNTIYF. Filled out from reference TRBV19 and TRBJ1-3, the complete variable domain reads DGGITQSPKYLFRKEGQNVTLSCEQNLNHDAMYWYRQDPGQGLRLIYYSQIVNDFQKGDIAEGYSVSREKKESFPLTVTSAQKNPTAFYLCASSISALRSSGNTIYFGEGSWLTVV.

This clone was seen a few times. This chain uses TRBV5-6 with TRBJ1-3; TRBD1 matches 10 bases. This CDR3 is built from 14 residues. CDR1 and CDR2 from the germline V gene are SGHDT and YYEEEE. The trim removed 4 bases at V and 8 bases at J, leaving 6 bases unmatched. CDR3: CASSASTGGDTIYF. DNA for the CDR3: TGTGCCAGCAGCGCCTCGACAGGGGGCGACACCATATATTTT.

This chain connects TRBV4-1 to TRBJ2-5, with TRBD2 matching 12 bases. The ends lost 0 bases at V and 9 bases at J; junction bases unmatched: 8. CDR1 and CDR2 from the germline V gene are MGHRA and YSYEKL. This CDR3 is 16 amino acids long. The CDR3 sequence is CASSQDPSGRAGSQYF. The DNA for the CDR3 is TGCGCCAGCAGCCAAGATCCTAGCGGGAGGGCCGGGTCCCAGTACTTC.

The chain is built from TRBV4-1 and TRBJ1-2; TRBD1 might be the D (5 bases). CDR3 length: 12 residues. With 2 bases removed from V and 9 bases from J, the gap between germline ends came to 10 bases. Germline loops: CDR1 MGHRA, CDR2 YSYEKL. Here the CDR3 DNA reads TGCGCCAGCAGCCAACAGGGCTCGAGCTACACCTTC. Amino acids: CASSQQGSSYTF.

This chain connects TRBV10-3 to TRBJ1-1; no clear D. This CDR3 has 13 amino acids. Per germline, CDR1 ENHRY and CDR2 SYGVKD. V gave up 1 base and J gave up 1 base, with 4 bases separating them. CDR3 DNA: TGTGCCATCAGTGAGTACTGGAACACTGAAGCTTTCTTT. Its protein is CAISEYWNTEAFF.

This rearrangement joins TRBV2 to TRBJ1-1; D may be TRBD1 (6 bases). V was trimmed by 5 bases and J by 3 bases, leaving 13 bases between them. This CDR3 is built from 14 residues. Germline-derived CDR1 and CDR2 are SNHLY and FYNNEI. In DNA form, the CDR3 reads TGTGCCAGCAGTCCCAGGGGTGGGTACACTGAAGCTTTCTTT. This sequence encodes CASSPRGGYTEAFF.

The gene calls are TRBV19 and TRBJ2-1; 7 bases map to TRBD2. Losses at the gene ends were 2 bases for V and 1 base for J; bases not matched to a gene: 8. Germline V gene lookup returns CDR1 LNHDA and CDR2 SQIVND (reference sequence). The CDR3 is made up of 17 amino acids. CDR3 nucleotides: TGTGCCAGTAGTATAATGCACGGGAGGTTATCCTACAATGAGCAGTTCTTC. Translated, it gives CASSIMHGRLSYNEQFF.

This chain connects TRBV12-3 or TRBV12-4 to TRBJ1-5; D call uncertain. The CDR3 consists of 13 residues. V was clipped by 6 bases and J by 5 bases, with 11 bases between them. The CDR3 here is CASRKHADQPQHF. DNA of the CDR3: TGTGCCAGCAGAAAACACGCCGATCAGCCCCAGCATTTT.

The CDR3 sequence: CASSPSVRTEAFF. The CDR3, as DNA: TGTGCCAGCTCACCCAGCGTCCGAACTGAAGCTTTCTTT. The chain joins TRBV18 to TRBJ1-1; D gene unclear. Per germline, CDR1 KGHSH and CDR2 LQKENI. The germline V and J ends were trimmed by 3 bases and 5 bases, with 10 bases remaining between them. This CDR3 is built from 13 residues.

This clone was recorded only once. The rearrangement links TRBV7-2 to TRBJ1-2; 7 nucleotides match TRBD1. J lost 8 bases, V lost 5 bases, and 11 bases had no gene match. Germline V CDR1 and CDR2: SGHTA, FQGNSA. This CDR3 has 14 amino acids. The CDR3 spells CASSIRQGHMGYTF. The CDR3 DNA follows: TGTGCCAGCAGCATCAGACAGGGTCATATGGGCTACACCTTC.

V and J are TRBV6-2 or TRBV6-3 and TRBJ2-7, with 11 bases aligning to TRBD1. Losses at the gene ends were 2 bases for V and 7 bases for J; bases not matched to a gene: 4. The CDR3 is 14 amino acids. Germline assignment: CDR1 MNHEY and CDR2 SVGEGT. The CDR3 region has the DNA TGTGCCAGCAGTTACGGACAGGGGGCAAGAGAGCAGTACTTC. Its translation is CASSYGQGAREQYF.

V gene TRBV5-1 combines with J gene TRBJ1-3; D ambiguous. Germline V gene sequence: CDR1 SGHRS, CDR2 YFSETQ. The V gene lost 2 bases and the J gene lost 3 bases, with 12 bases spanning the gap. This CDR3 is built from 15 residues. The CDR3 region has the DNA TGCGCCAGCAGCTTTCAGGCAGGAGGTGGAAACACCATATATTTT. This translates into CASSFQAGGGNTIYF. Full variable domain (missing parts from reference TRBV5-1 and TRBJ1-3): KAGVTQTPRYLIKTRGQQVTLSCSPISGHRSVSWYQQTPGQGLQFLFEYFSETQRNKGNFPGRFSGRQFSNSRSEMNVSTLELGDSALYLCASSFQAGGGNTIYFGEGSWLTVV.

This chain joins TRBV2 and TRBJ2-3; 9 nucleotides match TRBD2. V lost 6 bases and J lost 2; bases outside the gene matches: 3. Germline-derived CDR1 and CDR2 are SNHLY and FYNNEI. This CDR3 spans 14 amino acids. The CDR3 DNA reads as TGTGCCAGCAGGACTAGCGGATTCACAGATACGCAGTATTTT. Translated: CASRTSGFTDTQYF. The entire variable domain, with the rest obtained from reference TRBV2 and TRBJ2-3, is as follows: EPEVTQTPSHQVTQMGQEVILRCVPISNHLYFYWYRQILGQKVEFLVSFYNNEISEKSEIFDDQFSVERPDGSNFTLKIRSTKLEDSAMYFCASRTSGFTDTQYFGPGTRLTVL.

The chain combines TRBV6-1 with TRBJ2-6, with 7 bases fitting TRBD1. Germline V gives CDR1 MNHNS, CDR2 SASEGT. V shed 4 bases and J 1 base; nucleotides not matched to a gene: 4. There are 16 residues in the CDR3. In nucleotides, the CDR3 is TGTGCCAGCAGTGGATACAGGGGTTCTGGGGCCAACGTCCTGACTTTC. It specifies CASSGYRGSGANVLTF.

This sequence joins TRBV19 and TRBJ2-1, with a weak D call TRBD2 (5 bases). The germline V gene has CDR1 LNHDA and CDR2 SQIVND (reference sequence). Trimming took off 5 bases at V and 0 bases at J, with 14 bases between the two ends. The CDR3 has 16 residues. CDR3 sequence reads: CASSPRGMSSYNEQFF. For the CDR3, the DNA is TGTGCCAGTAGTCCCCGAGGGATGAGCTCCTACAATGAGCAGTTCTTC.

This sequence joins TRBV3-1 (or the pseudogene TRBV3-2) and TRBJ1-2; 7 bases line up with TRBD1. This CDR3 spans 14 amino acids. In germline, CDR1 is LGHDT, CDR2 YNNKEL (reference sequence). J was trimmed by 6 bases and V by 6 bases; bases with no gene match: 10. The CDR3 loop reads CASRPRQRGHGYTF. The CDR3 DNA follows: TGTGCCAGCAGGCCCCGACAGAGGGGGCATGGCTACACCTTC.

The genes are TRBV6-2 or TRBV6-3 and TRBJ1-2, with TRBD1 matching 12 bases. The V gene end was trimmed by 2 bases and the J gene end by 4 bases; junction bases not matched to a gene: 14. The CDR3 is 19 residues long. Per germline, CDR1 MNHEY and CDR2 SVGEGT. CDR3: CASSYPSGTGGAHFYGYTF. For the CDR3, the DNA is TGTGCCAGCAGTTACCCCTCCGGGACAGGGGGCGCCCACTTCTATGGCTACACCTTC.